The rows below give T cell receptor beta chains drawn from one sample of a study of blood T cell repertoires in COVID-19. Sequenced by immunoSEQ multiplex PCR; TCRdb stores in-frame clones only, minus some. The sample contains approximately 200,000 clones, around 87% of which appear only once. The sample consisted of PBMCs or T cells enriched from blood (not recorded which). Source of these receptors: a man under 40 in a cohort exposed to, infected with or recovered from COVID-19 (not recorded which). The CDR3 runs from the conserved cysteine through the conserved F or W. The order of the fields is V gene, D gene, CDR3 length, J gene, clone size, CDR3 protein, CDR3 DNA. The D gene is left open where the match is weak. The size entry is marked missing in some rows and otherwise reads once, few, many or a size class.

>TRBV5-4|NA|15|TRBJ1-1|NA
CASSTLQTANTEAFF
TGTGCCAGCAGCACGTTACAAACAGCGAACACTGAAGCTTTCTTT
>TRBV9|TRBD2|15|TRBJ2-2|NA
CASSFSGRGAGELFF
TGTGCCAGCAGCTTTAGCGGGAGGGGGGCCGGGGAGCTGTTTTTT
>TRBV18|NA|16|TRBJ1-3|NA
CASSPREGSSGNTIYF
TGTGCCAGCTCACCCCGAGAGGGCAGCTCTGGAAACACCATATATTTT
>TRBV3-1/TRBV3-2|NA|15|TRBJ1-5|NA
CASSLGHYSNQPQHF
TGTGCCAGCAGCTTGGGACATTATAGCAATCAGCCCCAGCATTTT
>TRBV2|TRBD1|17|TRBJ1-4|NA
CASSGFGTGRIQDLATF
TGTGCCAGCAGTGGGTTTGGGACAGGGAGGATCCAAGATCTCGCTACTTTT
>TRBV6-5|TRBD1|13|TRBJ2-7|NA
CASSKGQGYEQYF
TGTGCCAGCAGTAAGGGACAGGGATACGAGCAGTACTTC
>TRBV25-1|TRBD1|16|TRBJ2-6|NA
CASSEPGGSGANVLTF
TGTGCCAGCAGTGAACCAGGGGGTTCTGGGGCCAACGTCCTGACTTTC
>TRBV14|TRBD2|16|TRBJ2-1|NA
CASSPMGGSQYNEQFF
TGTGCCAGCAGCCCCATGGGCGGGAGCCAATACAATGAGCAGTTCTTC
>TRBV18|TRBD1|14|TRBJ2-2|NA
CASSPWDRTGELFF
TGTGCCAGCTCACCGTGGGACAGGACCGGGGAGCTGTTTTTT
>TRBV27|NA|16|TRBJ2-3|NA
CASSLGPGVSTDTQYF
TGTGCCAGCAGTTTGGGTCCCGGGGTTAGCACAGATACGCAGTATTTT
>TRBV27|NA|12|TRBJ1-1|NA
CASSLVGREAFF
TGTGCCAGCAGTTTAGTTGGTAGAGAAGCTTTCTTT
>TRBV28|TRBD1|16|TRBJ2-4|NA
CASSSPGTARKNIQYF
TGTGCCAGCAGTTCGCCGGGGACAGCCCGCAAAAACATTCAGTACTTC
>TRBV2|NA|13|TRBJ2-2|NA
CASSDRSPGELFF
TGTGCCAGCAGTGACCGTAGCCCCGGGGAGCTGTTTTTT
>TRBV6-5|NA|15|TRBJ1-3|NA
CASTPEPTLSDTIYF
TGTGCCAGCACTCCCGAACCCACCCTTAGTGACACCATATATTTT
>TRBV12-5|TRBD1|16|TRBJ2-5|NA
CARPNGWDRGQGTQYF
TGTGCTAGGCCCAATGGCTGGGACAGGGGGCAGGGGACCCAGTACTTC
>TRBV2|TRBD1|13|TRBJ1-1|NA
CASSLTGSTEAFF
TGTGCCAGCAGTTTGACAGGGAGCACTGAAGCTTTCTTT
>TRBV6-7|NA|14|TRBJ2-3|NA
CASSHYRGTDTQYF
TGTGCCAGCAGTCACTACAGGGGCACAGATACGCAGTATTTT
>TRBV19|NA|15|TRBJ1-2|NA
CASSIAVLSNYGYTF
TGTGCCAGTAGTATCGCAGTACTATCGAACTATGGCTACACCTTC
>TRBV27|NA|13|TRBJ2-1|NA
CASSYLSRNEQFF
TGTGCCAGCAGTTACCTCTCCCGGAATGAGCAGTTCTTC
>TRBV27|NA|15|TRBJ2-3|once
CASSSLALSTDTQYF
TGTGCCAGCAGTTCCCTCGCACTTAGCACAGATACGCAGTATTTT
>TRBV4-3|TRBD1|16|TRBJ2-6|NA
CASSQAEVQGADVLTF
TGCGCCAGCAGCCAAGCTGAGGTACAGGGGGCGGACGTCCTGACTTTC
>TRBV19|TRBD1|15|TRBJ1-1|NA
CASSSQGARDTEAFF
TGTGCCAGTAGTTCGCAGGGGGCAAGGGACACTGAAGCTTTCTTT
>TRBV3-1/TRBV3-2|NA|13|TRBJ2-2|NA
CASKTTNTGELFF
TGTGCCAGCAAGACAACGAACACCGGGGAGCTGTTTTTT
>TRBV5-1|NA|15|TRBJ2-7|few
CASSLGGGQGKEQYF
TGCGCCAGCAGCTTGGGGGGTGGTCAGGGAAAAGAGCAGTACTTC
>TRBV7-3|TRBD2|15|TRBJ2-5|NA
CASSLLAGGPETQYF
TGTGCCAGCAGCTTGCTAGCGGGAGGGCCAGAGACCCAGTACTTC
>TRBV25-1|TRBD1|11|TRBJ2-1|NA
CASSRTGEQFF
TGTGCCAGCAGTAGGACAGGTGAGCAGTTCTTC
>TRBV7-2|TRBD1|14|TRBJ2-5|NA
CASSEGTVQETQYF
TGTGCCAGCAGCGAAGGGACAGTCCAAGAGACCCAGTACTTC
>TRBV11-2|NA|13|TRBJ1-5|NA
CASSLGHRQPQHF
TGTGCCAGCAGCTTAGGACACCGTCAGCCCCAGCATTTT
>TRBV27|NA|16|TRBJ1-4|NA
CASSLFSRQGYEKLFF
TGTGCCAGCAGTTTATTTAGTCGGCAGGGTTACGAAAAACTGTTTTTT
>TRBV28|TRBD2|16|TRBJ2-7|NA
CASSLKWGLVEYEQYF
TGTGCCAGCAGTCTGAAGTGGGGACTAGTCGAATACGAGCAGTACTTC
>TRBV6-6|NA|11|TRBJ2-5|NA
CASTIAGTQYF
TGTGCCAGCACGATCGCGGGGACCCAGTACTTC
>TRBV4-3|NA|13|TRBJ2-2|NA
CASSQVRTGELFF
TGCGCCAGCAGCCAAGTTCGGACCGGGGAGCTGTTTTTT
>TRBV10-3|TRBD2|13|TRBJ2-1|NA
CAISELADNEQFF
TGTGCCATCAGTGAACTAGCGGACAATGAGCAGTTCTTC
>TRBV5-1|NA|20|TRBJ2-4|NA
CASSPRNGTPFNLAKNIQYF
TGCGCCAGCAGCCCACGAAACGGGACACCATTCAACCTAGCCAAAAACATTCAGTACTTC
>TRBV28|NA|14|TRBJ1-5|NA
CASSLLGYNQPQHF
TGTGCCAGCAGTTTACTCGGTTACAATCAGCCCCAGCATTTT
>TRBV24-1|NA|14|TRBJ1-2|NA
CATSPQGLVHGYTF
TGTGCCACCAGTCCACAGGGACTAGTCCATGGCTACACCTTC
>TRBV7-2|TRBD1|15|TRBJ1-2|few
CASSSGTGGGYGYTF
TGTGCCAGCAGCTCAGGGACAGGGGGCGGCTATGGCTACACCTTC
>TRBV7-9|NA|15|TRBJ1-5|once
CASTRGGEGNQPQHF
TGTGCCAGCACCAGAGGCGGGGAAGGCAATCAGCCCCAGCATTTT
>TRBV9|TRBD1|16|TRBJ2-7|NA
CASSVAPTGTGTEQYF
TGTGCCAGTAGCGTAGCCCCGACCGGGACAGGGACCGAGCAGTACTTC
>TRBV9|NA|15|TRBJ1-3|once
CASSADSGGGNTIYF
TGTGCCAGCAGCGCGGACAGTGGCGGAGGAAACACCATATATTTT
>TRBV19|TRBD1|15|TRBJ1-3|NA
CASRTDRFSGNTIYF
TGTGCCAGTAGGACGGACAGGTTCTCTGGAAACACCATATATTTT
>TRBV6-5|TRBD1|13|TRBJ2-1|NA
CASTGQGEGEQFF
TGTGCCAGCACCGGACAGGGGGAAGGTGAGCAGTTCTTC
>TRBV9|NA|16|TRBJ2-3|NA
CASSVVPAEGTDTQYF
TGTGCCAGCAGCGTAGTGCCAGCGGAGGGCACAGATACGCAGTATTTT
>TRBV5-6|NA|13|TRBJ2-5|NA
CASSTRFQETQYF
TGTGCCAGCAGCACCAGGTTCCAAGAGACCCAGTACTTC
>TRBV5-1|TRBD1|15|TRBJ1-1|NA
CASSSGTGSTTEAFF
TGCGCCAGCAGCTCAGGGACAGGATCGACCACTGAAGCTTTCTTT
>TRBV27|NA|17|TRBJ2-1|NA
CASSNRQQLFLDNEQFF
TGTGCCAGCAGTAATAGACAGCAGCTATTTCTTGACAATGAGCAGTTCTTC
>TRBV7-8|NA|15|TRBJ1-5|NA
CASSARGTSNQPQHF
TGTGCCAGCAGCGCTCGGGGGACTAGCAATCAGCCCCAGCATTTT
>TRBV9|TRBD2|13|TRBJ2-7|NA
CASSVGLAYEQYF
TGTGCCAGCAGCGTAGGACTAGCGTACGAGCAGTACTTC
>TRBV28|TRBD2|19|TRBJ2-7|few
CASRFLAGQTPRSSYEQYF
TGTGCCAGCAGATTCCTAGCGGGACAGACTCCTAGAAGCTCCTACGAGCAGTACTTC
>TRBV6-5|TRBD2|15|TRBJ2-3|NA
CASSLLAGKQDTQYF
TGTGCCAGCAGCCTCCTAGCGGGAAAGCAGGATACGCAGTATTTT
>TRBV5-1|NA|15|TRBJ2-7|NA
CASSLGALLTNEQYF
TGCGCCAGCAGCTTGGGGGCACTTTTGACGAACGAGCAGTACTTC
>TRBV2|NA|15|TRBJ2-1|NA
CASSTGTLTYNEQFF
TGTGCCAGCAGCACCGGGACACTAACATACAATGAGCAGTTCTTC
>TRBV6-2/TRBV6-3|NA|14|TRBJ1-1|NA
CASSYSDRSPEAFF
TGTGCCAGCAGTTACTCGGACAGATCTCCTGAAGCTTTCTTT
>TRBV9|NA|18|TRBJ2-6|many
CASSARTDSSSGANVLTF
TGTGCCAGCAGCGCCCGAACGGACAGCAGCTCTGGGGCCAACGTCCTGACTTTC
>TRBV5-1|NA|13|TRBJ2-6|NA
CASRGGGANVLTF
TGCGCCAGCCGAGGGGGAGGGGCCAACGTCCTGACTTTC
>TRBV2|TRBD2|14|TRBJ2-7|NA
CASRPSGYSGEQYF
TGTGCCAGCAGGCCTAGCGGTTATTCGGGCGAGCAGTACTTC
>TRBV7-2|TRBD2|14|TRBJ2-1|NA
CASSVGLAGGEQFF
TGTGCCAGCAGCGTGGGACTAGCGGGAGGTGAGCAGTTCTTC
>TRBV7-2|NA|15|TRBJ1-4|NA
CASSQTGAHNEKLFF
TGTGCCAGCAGTCAGACAGGAGCACATAATGAAAAACTGTTTTTT
>TRBV4-1|TRBD1|15|TRBJ1-6|NA
CASSSPGTANSPLHF
TGCGCCAGCAGCTCACCCGGGACAGCCAATTCACCCCTCCACTTT